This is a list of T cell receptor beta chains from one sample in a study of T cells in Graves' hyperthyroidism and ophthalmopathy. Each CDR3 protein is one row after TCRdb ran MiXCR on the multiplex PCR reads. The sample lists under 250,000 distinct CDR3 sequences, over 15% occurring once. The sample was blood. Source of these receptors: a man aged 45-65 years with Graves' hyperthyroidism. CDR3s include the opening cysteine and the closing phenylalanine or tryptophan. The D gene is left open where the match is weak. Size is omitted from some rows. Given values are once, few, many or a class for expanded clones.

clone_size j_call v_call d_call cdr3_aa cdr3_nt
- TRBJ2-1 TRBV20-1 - CSAPTPNEQFF TGCAGTGCCCCGACCCCTAATGAGCAGTTCTTC
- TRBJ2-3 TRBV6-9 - CASSYGLATDTQYF TGTGCCAGCAGTTATGGTTTGGCAACAGATACGCAGTATTTT
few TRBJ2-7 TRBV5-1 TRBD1 CASSPGQGLGEQYF TGCGCCAGCAGCCCAGGACAGGGACTCGGCGAGCAGTACTTC
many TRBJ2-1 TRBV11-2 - CASSLGYYNEQFF TGTGCCAGCAGCTTAGGTTACTACAATGAGCAGTTCTTC
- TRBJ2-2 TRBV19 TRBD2 CASSSRLAGEAGELFF TGTGCCAGTAGTTCAAGACTAGCGGGAGAAGCCGGGGAGCTGTTTTTT
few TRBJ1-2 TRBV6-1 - CAINRSPYGYTF TGTGCCATCAACAGGAGCCCCTATGGCTACACCTTC
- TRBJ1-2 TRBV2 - CASSEHPTGPYGYTF TGTGCCAGCAGTGAACACCCGACAGGTCCCTATGGCTACACCTTC
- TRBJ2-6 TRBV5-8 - CASSPVRGASRGANVLTF TGTGCCAGCAGCCCGGTACGTGGGGCCAGCCGTGGGGCCAACGTCCTGACTTTC
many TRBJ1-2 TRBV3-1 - CASSQDVVARGYTF TGTGCCAGCAGCCAAGATGTTGTAGCCAGGGGCTACACCTTC
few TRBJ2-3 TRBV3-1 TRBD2 CASSQGGGSADTQYF TGTGCCAGCAGCCAAGGGGGGGGGTCGGCAGATACGCAGTATTTT
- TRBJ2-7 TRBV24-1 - CAEVWGYEQYF TGTGCCGAGGTTTGGGGCTACGAGCAGTACTTC
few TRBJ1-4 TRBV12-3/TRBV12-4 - CASGTGPSGEKLFF TGTGCCAGCGGCACAGGTCCTTCGGGGGAAAAACTGTTTTTT
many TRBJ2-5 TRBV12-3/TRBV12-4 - CASNRLGSQETQYF TGTGCCAGCAATCGGTTGGGTTCCCAAGAGACCCAGTACTTC
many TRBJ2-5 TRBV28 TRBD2 CASSSPSGGETQYF TGTGCCAGCAGTTCGCCATCGGGGGGAGAGACCCAGTACTTC
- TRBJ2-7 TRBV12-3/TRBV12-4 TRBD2 CASSQKGRAESYEQYF TGTGCCAGCAGCCAGAAGGGGAGGGCCGAGTCCTACGAGCAGTACTTC
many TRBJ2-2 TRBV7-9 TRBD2 CASSLGRTSGITGELFF TGTGCCAGCAGCTTGGGGAGGACTAGCGGGATAACCGGGGAGCTGTTTTTT
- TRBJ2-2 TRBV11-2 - CVSSVAGTHNTGELFF TGTGTCAGCAGCGTCGCGGGGACACACAACACTGGGGAGCTGTTTTTT
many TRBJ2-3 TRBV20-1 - CSASLSRTDTQYF TGCAGTGCTAGTTTATCACGCACAGATACGCAGTATTTT
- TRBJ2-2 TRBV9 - CASSGEVSGELFF TGTGCCAGCAGCGGGGAGGTTTCCGGGGAGCTGTTTTTT
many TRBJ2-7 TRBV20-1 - CSASPHSYEQYF TGCAGTGCTAGCCCACACTCCTACGAGCAGTACTTC
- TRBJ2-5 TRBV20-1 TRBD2 CSAQTGGGPQETQYF TGCAGTGCCCAGACCGGGGGGGGGCCACAAGAGACCCAGTACTTC
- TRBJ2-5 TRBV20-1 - CSGDWTQETQYF TGCAGTGGAGACTGGACCCAAGAGACCCAGTACTTC
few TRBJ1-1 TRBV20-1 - CSVPSEEDTEAFF TGCAGTGTCCCGAGTGAAGAGGACACTGAAGCTTTCTTT
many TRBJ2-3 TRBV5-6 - CASSVGLDLDTQYF TGTGCCAGCAGCGTGGGACTGGATTTAGATACGCAGTATTTT
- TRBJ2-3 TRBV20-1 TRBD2 CSALDSGGKDTQYF TGCAGTGCTTTAGATTCGGGAGGCAAAGATACGCAGTATTTT
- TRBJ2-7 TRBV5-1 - CASSPPGPRTYEQYF TGCGCCAGCAGCCCTCCGGGACCAAGAACCTACGAGCAGTACTTC
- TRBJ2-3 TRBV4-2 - CASSRRRGIGGSTDTQYF TGTGCCAGCAGCCGAAGAAGGGGGATAGGGGGTAGCACAGATACGCAGTATTTT
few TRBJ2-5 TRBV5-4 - CASSFRGLKTQYF TGTGCCAGCAGCTTTCGGGGGTTGAAGACCCAGTACTTC
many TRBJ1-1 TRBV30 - CAWSQTGGRGRTEAFF TGTGCCTGGAGTCAGACGGGGGGCCGGGGGAGAACTGAAGCTTTCTTT
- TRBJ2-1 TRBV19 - CASRGRGTVYNEQFF TGTGCCAGTCGAGGGCGCGGGACAGTATACAATGAGCAGTTCTTC
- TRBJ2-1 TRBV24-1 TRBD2 CATSQTSGDYNEQFF TGTGCCACCAGTCAGACTAGCGGGGACTACAATGAGCAGTTCTTC
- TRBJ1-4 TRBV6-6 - CASSYSLLSNEKLFF TGTGCCAGCAGTTACTCGTTACTCAGTAATGAAAAACTGTTTTTT